This TCR beta chain derives from a study of T cell responses to AZD1222 COVID-19 vaccine (dated by TCRdb to 2020 to 2022). For the study in its entirety: A total of just over 230 trial participants underwent TCR sequencing, of whom approximately 210 received two doses of AZD1222 and about 26 received two doses of the MenACWY control vaccine. Trial participants were enrolled into age subgroups of 18-55, 56-69 and 70-plus years, which contained about 150, 27 and 61 TCR-sequenced participants, respectively. What the authors observed across the whole study: Spike-specific TCR breadth and depth rose significantly after two AZD1222 doses compared with day 0 and with MenACWY recipients. Only five or six AZD1222 recipients were SARS-CoV-2 seropositive at baseline, limiting conclusions about previously exposed vaccinees. The vaccine-associated CD4 TCRs covered the entire spike protein, and the dominant responses fell in regions 160-218 and 743-854. The 56-69-year group was small, and its depth increase did not reach significance, likely because of low power. Participants were mostly white British and included more females than males, and it was suggested by the authors that clonal diversity may have been underestimated. Nearly half of unique spike-specific TCRs reportedly recognized epitopes outside regions mutated in the B.1.351 and B.1.1.7 variants. Because no samples from the day 14 peak response were available, repertoires could be characterized only after the peak T cell response.

A remark on this clone: Its antigen target is currently unknown. No base quality values were provided; no much bigger clone lies one nucleotide off.

This specimen's time point label, per the study, means: about 28 days (+/-7) after the second vaccine dose. AZD1222 recipients whose second dose came at about 4 weeks and those whose second dose came at about 12 weeks were combined into one group, since spike-specific TCR depth and breadth did not differ between the two schedules. The vaccinee samples were drawn from two UK trials, COV001 and COV002, one of which was a single-blind randomized controlled phase 2/3 trial testing AZD1222 (ChAdOx1 nCoV-19) in healthy adults. For TCRbeta chain sequencing, PBMC samples were collected from trial participants at day 0 and at day 28 after the second dose. The CDR3 regions of human TCRbeta chains were subjected to immunosequencing. In the authors' own workflow: Repertoire TCRs were checked for matches against a reference library of SARS-CoV-2-specific TCRs that had been generated using the MIRA antigen-specificity platform. Breadth was defined as the fraction of unique TCRs that were SARS-CoV-2-associated. Depth was defined as the fraction of total T cells that were SARS-CoV-2-associated. Each spike-specific TCR was assigned to its reactive spike region and to a CD4 or CD8 class using the MIRA data. Log10-transformed breadth and depth values were compared by one-way ANOVA with Sidak's multiple comparisons tests. TCRdb re-hosts the immuneACCESS table, in-frame sequences only. Its copies lack some clones; in the studies checked, an unresolved V gene accounts for under half of them, and the cause for the rest is not known. From that table come the V and J calls and clone size; the DNA was used to work out D and trimming. The sample contains approximately 170,000 clones, 94% of them found a single time. In total, the top ten clones hold roughly 4.6% of the sample.

The CDR3, cysteine through phenylalanine, is 14 amino acids long. The read is trimmed to its CDR3 DNA, 42 bases read in frame from base 1. Per the germline V gene (reference sequence), SGHNT is the CDR1 and YYREEE is the CDR2. Trimming takes 0 bases from V and 0 bases from J, and the germline ends sit 4 bases apart. The origin of this receptor is an adult who received the AZD1222 COVID-19 vaccine. The material sequenced was peripheral blood, taken 28 days after the second AZD1222 dose. The rearrangement joined TRBV5-4 to TRBJ1-5; no D segment can be confidently identified. Read as DNA, the sequence is TGTGCCAGCAGCTTGGGCAATAGCAATCAGCCCCAGCATTTT. Translation gives CASSLGNSNQPQHF.